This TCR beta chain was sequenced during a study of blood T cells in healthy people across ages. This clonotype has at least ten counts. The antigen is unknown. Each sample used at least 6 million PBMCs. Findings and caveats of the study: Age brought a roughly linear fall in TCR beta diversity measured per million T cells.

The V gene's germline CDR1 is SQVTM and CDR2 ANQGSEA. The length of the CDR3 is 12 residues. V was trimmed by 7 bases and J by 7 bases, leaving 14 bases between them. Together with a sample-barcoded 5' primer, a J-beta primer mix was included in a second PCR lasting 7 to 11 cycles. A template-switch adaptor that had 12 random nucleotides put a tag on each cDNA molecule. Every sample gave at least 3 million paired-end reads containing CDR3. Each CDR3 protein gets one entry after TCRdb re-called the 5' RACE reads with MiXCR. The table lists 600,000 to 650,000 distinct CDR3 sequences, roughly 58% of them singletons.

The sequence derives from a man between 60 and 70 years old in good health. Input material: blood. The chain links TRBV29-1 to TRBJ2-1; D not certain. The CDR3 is CSAMRTVNEQFF. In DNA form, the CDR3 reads TGCAGCGCCATGCGTACGGTAAATGAGCAGTTCTTC.